The clone carrying this T cell receptor (beta chain) was seen ten or more times. This sample was included in a study of T-cell reconstitution after alpha-beta-depleted transplantation in children. The library targeted TCRbeta and was prepared with unique molecular identifiers. TCRdb re-analysed the PCR reads in MiXCR, keeping a single row per CDR3 protein. Among approximately 200,000 distinct CDR3 sequences listed, 13% to 15% were seen once. Trimming left V 2 bases short and J 4 bases short, with 9 bases between. Germline CDR1 SGHRS, CDR2 YFSETQ. The CDR3 extends over 13 amino acids. The sequencing used PBMCs from the stem cell graft donor, collected from the stem cell graft. The chain has TRBV5-1 and TRBJ1-2, with D perhaps matching TRBD1 (5 bases). This clonotype was obtained from a human donor who donated a stem cell graft to a child with acute lymphoblastic leukemia. The CDR3 sequence: CASSFDGAYGYTF. DNA for the CDR3: TGCGCCAGCAGCTTCGACGGGGCCTATGGCTACACCTTC.